This section outlines one TCR beta chain sequence together with its context. What it recognizes is unknown. These data are taken from a study of shared clonotypes between healthy human individuals. Whole-study findings and limits: Sorted-subset samples were not fully sequenced, rarefaction indicated.

The assay was carried out at the deep level. For sorted subsets, 150 to 200 ng DNA per replicate equaled around 28,000 T cell genomes. Some clones are missing from TCRdb's copy, which holds only in-frame ones; the method was immunoSEQ multiplex PCR. The sample has 2 million to 2.5 million clones, roughly 93% seen once; the top ten hold about 0.39%. The CDR3 contains 16 residues. The ends were cut back, 2 bases at V and 2 bases at J, with 14 bases in the middle. Germline loops: CDR1 MNHNY, CDR2 SVGAGI (reference sequence). The origin of this receptor is a young man in good health. Some clones in this sample may be carry-over from other donors' samples. The chain combines TRBV6-6 with TRBJ2-3; no firm D call. The sample consisted of naive CD4+ T cells from PBMCs. The sample's subset: CD45RA+ positively selected. CDR3 nucleotide sequence: TGTGCCAGCAGTTACCGCCGGGTTACGGCCACAGATACGCAGTATTTT. It encodes CASSYRRVTATDTQYF.